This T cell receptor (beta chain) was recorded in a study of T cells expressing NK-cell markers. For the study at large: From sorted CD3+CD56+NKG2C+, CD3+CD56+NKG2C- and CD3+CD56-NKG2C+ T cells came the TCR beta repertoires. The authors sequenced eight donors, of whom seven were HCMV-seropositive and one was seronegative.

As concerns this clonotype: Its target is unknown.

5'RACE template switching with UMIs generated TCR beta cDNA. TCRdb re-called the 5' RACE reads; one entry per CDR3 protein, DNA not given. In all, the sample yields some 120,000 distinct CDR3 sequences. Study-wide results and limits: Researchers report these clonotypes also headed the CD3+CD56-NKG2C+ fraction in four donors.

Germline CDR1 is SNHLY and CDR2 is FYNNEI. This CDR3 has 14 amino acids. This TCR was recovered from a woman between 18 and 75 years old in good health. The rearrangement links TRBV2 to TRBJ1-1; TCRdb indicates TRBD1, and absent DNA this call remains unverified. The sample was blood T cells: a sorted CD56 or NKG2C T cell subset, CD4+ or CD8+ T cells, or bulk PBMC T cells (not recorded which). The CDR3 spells CASSVWERGTEAFF.